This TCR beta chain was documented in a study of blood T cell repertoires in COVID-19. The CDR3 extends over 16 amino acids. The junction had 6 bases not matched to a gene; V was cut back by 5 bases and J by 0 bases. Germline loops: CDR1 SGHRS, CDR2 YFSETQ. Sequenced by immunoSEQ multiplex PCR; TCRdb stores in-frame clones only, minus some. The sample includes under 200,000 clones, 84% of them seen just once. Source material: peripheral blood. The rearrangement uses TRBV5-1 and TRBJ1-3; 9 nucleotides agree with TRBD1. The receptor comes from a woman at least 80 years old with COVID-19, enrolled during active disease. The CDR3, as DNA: TGCGCCAGCAGTTCGGGACAGGGTAGCTCTGGAAACACCATATATTTT. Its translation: CASSSGQGSSGNTIYF.